These T cell receptor beta chains were read from a single sample in a study of blood T cell repertoires in COVID-19. Data came from immunoSEQ multiplex PCR; TCRdb stores just in-frame clones and leaves some out. The sample gives approximately 85,000 clones, around 90% of which show up once; more than 3.5% is in the top ten. The sample was peripheral blood. Every receptor here comes from an elderly woman with active or convalescent COVID-19. CDR3s include the opening cysteine and the closing phenylalanine or tryptophan. The D gene is left open where the match is weak. Part of the rows lack a size; the others show once, few, many or a class for expanded clones.

d_call,v_call,j_call,clone_size,cdr3_nt,cdr3_aa
TRBD1,TRBV6-6,TRBJ1-3,NA,TGTGCCAGCAGTTACCGAAACCGGGACAGAGAAAACACCATATATTTT,CASSYRNRDRENTIYF
NA,TRBV19,TRBJ1-1,NA,TGTGCCAGTAGGCTTGCCTCCGGACGGGAGAACACTGAAGCTTTCTTT,CASRLASGRENTEAFF
TRBD2,TRBV4-3,TRBJ2-3,NA,TGCGCCAGCAGCTTCTTAGCGGGAGCGGGAACAGATACGCAGTATTTT,CASSFLAGAGTDTQYF
TRBD1,TRBV2,TRBJ1-6,few,TGTGCCAGCAGTGACTTAGGGACAGGGACCAATTCACCCCTCCACTTT,CASSDLGTGTNSPLHF
TRBD1,TRBV3-1/TRBV3-2,TRBJ1-1,once,TGTGCCAGCAGCCAGGGACAGGGAAGCTCGTTT,CASSQGQGSSF
TRBD2,TRBV5-1,TRBJ2-5,NA,TGCGCCAGCAGCTTGGCCGGGACTAGCAAAGAGACCCAGTACTTC,CASSLAGTSKETQYF
TRBD1,TRBV3-1/TRBV3-2,TRBJ1-6,NA,TGTGCCAGCAGCCGTTCGGGACAGTCTAATTCACCCCTCCACTTT,CASSRSGQSNSPLHF
TRBD1,TRBV27,TRBJ1-1,few,TGTGCCAGCCTGACAGGGGGCGGGGTGGCTTTCTTT,CASLTGGGVAFF
NA,TRBV6-5,TRBJ1-4,NA,TGTGCCAGCAGTTACAGCGGGACCCCGGATGAAAAACTGTTTTTT,CASSYSGTPDEKLFF
TRBD1,TRBV24-1,TRBJ1-2,NA,TGTGCCACCAGTGACCAGGACAGGGTGCTCGGCTACACCTTC,CATSDQDRVLGYTF
NA,TRBV19,TRBJ1-6,few,TGTGCCAGTGGATTACAGGGAAGTAGGTCACCCCTCCACTTT,CASGLQGSRSPLHF